This T cell receptor beta chain was recorded in a study of blood T cell repertoires in COVID-19. Study details: Sources were T cells, B-cell-depleted T cells, or PBMCs; the material itself was cDNA or gDNA.

Germline CDR1 KGHDR, CDR2 SFDVKD. Trimming cost V 3 bases and J 3 bases; bases outside gene matches: 5. CDR3 length: 15 residues. Assay: immunoSEQ multiplex PCR; the TCRdb copy retains only in-frame clones and omits some. The sample carries approximately 96,000 clones, 90% to 95% recorded once. The source of this sequence is a human donor with active COVID-19. The donor label of this sample is uncertain. Specimen: peripheral blood. The rearrangement uses TRBV24-1 and TRBJ2-5; TRBD1 aligns across 8 bases. The DNA for the CDR3 is TGTGCCACCAGTGATCCGGGACAGGAAAAAGAGACCCAGTACTTC. Translated: CATSDPGQEKETQYF.